Detailed here is one TCR beta chain. A few counts support this clonotype. The clone's antigen remains unknown. Within one base of it there is no much larger clone, and no base qualities were kept. Instrument on record: Illumina HiSeq 2500. TCR beta libraries were prepared by quantitative 5'-RACE with molecular barcodes. In the paper's pipeline: A new computational method based on a probabilistic model of VDJ rearrangement was used to identify disease-linked TCR variants. The public reads were quality trimmed at Q25 with fastp and then assembled into clones with MiXCR by TCRdb, keeping productive beta chains. Rows with one shared CDR3 protein collapse into an entry with the most common genes and DNA. The V and J calls follow TCRdb's processing rather than the paper's. Present in this sample are 700,000 to 1,000,000 distinct CDR3 sequences, about 11% of which were seen just once. The top ten hold less than 0.65% of the sample.

The data originate from a study of CD8 T cells in ankylosing spondylitis (dated by TCRdb to about 2017). Notes on the research overall: T cell receptor beta repertoires were profiled in healthy donors and ankylosing spondylitis patients so that disease-linked TCR variants could be found. The full study cohort comprised about 23 ankylosing spondylitis patients and 85 to 120 healthy donors. Peripheral blood samples were taken, and synovial fluid was additionally collected from ankylosing spondylitis patients.

V is clipped by 0 bases and J by 2 bases, and the sequence between their germline boundaries is 14 bases long. The CDR3 starts with the cysteine, ends with the phenylalanine, and has 16 residues. Only the CDR3 part of the read is kept: 48 bases, read in frame from the first base. The CDR1 and CDR2 encoded by the germline V gene (reference sequence) are DFQATT and SNEGSKA. Overall study results and their limits: Some motif variants had previously been reported in the synovial fluid and blood of reactive arthritis patients, which suggests shared mechanisms of disease initiation. The disease-linked clones showed a CD8+ phenotype and occurred at relatively low frequencies in peripheral blood. Significant enrichment of the disease-linked clones was reported in matched synovial fluid samples from ankylosing spondylitis patients. Blood from ankylosing spondylitis patients appeared to be characterized by a TCR beta motif composed of several highly homologous amino acid variants.

The sample taken for sequencing was blood, either unsorted or a sorted T cell fraction (not recorded which). The chain uses TRBV20-1 and TRBJ1-3; a tentative D match to TRBD1 spans 5 bases. The sequence came from a male donor with ankylosing spondylitis. The CDR3 sequence is CSAREPPGTAGNTIYF. The nucleotides are TGCAGTGCTAGAGAGCCGCCCGGGACTGCTGGAAACACCATATATTTT.